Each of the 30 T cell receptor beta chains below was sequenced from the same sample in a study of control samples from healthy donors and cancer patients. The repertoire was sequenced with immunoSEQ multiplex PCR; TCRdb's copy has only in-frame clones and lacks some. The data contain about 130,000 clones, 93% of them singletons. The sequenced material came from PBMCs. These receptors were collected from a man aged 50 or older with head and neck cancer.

The CDR3 spells CASSMTSGDYEQYF. Written as DNA, the CDR3 is TGTGCCAGTAGTATGACGAGCGGGGACTACGAGCAGTACTTC. V and J are TRBV19 and TRBJ2-7; TRBD2 aligns across 7 bases. CDR1 is LNHDA and CDR2 is SQIVND in the germline V gene (reference sequence). J gave up 3 bases and V 3 bases, and 5 bases lay outside the gene matches. The CDR3 is 14 residues long.

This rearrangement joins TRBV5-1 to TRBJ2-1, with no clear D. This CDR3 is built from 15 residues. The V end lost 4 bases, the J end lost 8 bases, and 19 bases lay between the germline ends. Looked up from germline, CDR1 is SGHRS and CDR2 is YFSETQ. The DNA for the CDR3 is TGCGCCAGCAGCCCGGTCCAGACGCCAGCCCATGAGCAGTTCTTC. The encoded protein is CASSPVQTPAHEQFF.

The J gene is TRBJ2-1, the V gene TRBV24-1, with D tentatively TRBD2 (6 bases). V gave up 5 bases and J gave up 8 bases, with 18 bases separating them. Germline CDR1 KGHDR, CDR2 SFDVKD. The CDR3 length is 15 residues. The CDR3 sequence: CATSGGLASVDEQFF. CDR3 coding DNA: TGTGCCACCAGTGGGGGTCTCGCTAGCGTCGATGAGCAGTTCTTC.

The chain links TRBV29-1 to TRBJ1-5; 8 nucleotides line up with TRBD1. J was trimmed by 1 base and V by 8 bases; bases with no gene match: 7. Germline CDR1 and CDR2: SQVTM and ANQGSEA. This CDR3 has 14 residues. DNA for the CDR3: TGCAGCTTTACTACAGGGGGGAGCAATCAGCCCCAGCATTTT. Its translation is CSFTTGGSNQPQHF. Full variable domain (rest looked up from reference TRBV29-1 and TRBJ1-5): SAVISQKPSRDICQRGTSLTIQCQVDSQVTMMFWYRQQPGQSLTLIATANQGSEATYESGFVIDKFPISRPNLTFSTLTVSNMSPEDSSIYLCSFTTGGSNQPQHFGDGTRLSIL.

CDR3 loop: CASSLFGQQETQYF. In nucleotides, the CDR3 is TGTGCCAGCAGCTTATTCGGACAGCAAGAGACCCAGTACTTC. The J gene is TRBJ2-5, the V gene TRBV7-2; D possibly corresponds to TRBD1 (6 bases). The germline V and J ends were trimmed by 2 bases and 2 bases, with 9 bases remaining between them. The CDR3 consists of 14 residues. Germline V gene data show CDR1 as SGHTA and CDR2 as FQGNSA.

CDR3 protein: CATGREVGDYGYTF. DNA of the CDR3: TGTGCCACCGGGAGGGAGGTAGGAGACTATGGCTACACCTTC. The chain carries TRBV10-3 and TRBJ1-2, with no clear D. Germline values: CDR1 ENHRY, CDR2 SYGVKD. The germline V and J ends were trimmed by 10 bases and 3 bases, with 18 bases remaining between them. The length of the CDR3 is 14 residues.

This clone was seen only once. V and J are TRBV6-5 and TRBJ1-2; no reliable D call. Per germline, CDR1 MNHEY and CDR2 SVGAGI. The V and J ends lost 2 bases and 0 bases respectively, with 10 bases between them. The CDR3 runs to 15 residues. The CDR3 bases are TGTGCCAGCAGTTACGTATGGGAGCCTAACTATGGCTACACCTTC. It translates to CASSYVWEPNYGYTF.

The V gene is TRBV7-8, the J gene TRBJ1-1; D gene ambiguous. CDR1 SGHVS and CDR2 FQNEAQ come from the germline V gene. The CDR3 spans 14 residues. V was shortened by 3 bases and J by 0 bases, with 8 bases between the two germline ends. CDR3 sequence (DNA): TGTGCCAGCAGCTTGGTTGCCATGAACACTGAAGCTTTCTTT. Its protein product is CASSLVAMNTEAFF.

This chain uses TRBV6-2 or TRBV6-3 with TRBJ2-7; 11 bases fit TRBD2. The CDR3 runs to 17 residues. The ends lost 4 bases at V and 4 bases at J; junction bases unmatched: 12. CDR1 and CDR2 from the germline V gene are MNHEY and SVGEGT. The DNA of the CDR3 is TGTGCCAGCAGTTCCCATAGCGGGGGGGCCTCCGGTTACGAGCAGTACTTC. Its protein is CASSSHSGGASGYEQYF.

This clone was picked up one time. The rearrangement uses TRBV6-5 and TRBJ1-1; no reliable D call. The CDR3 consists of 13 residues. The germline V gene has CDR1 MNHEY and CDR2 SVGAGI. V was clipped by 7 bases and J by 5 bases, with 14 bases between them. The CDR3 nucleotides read TGTGCCAGCACCGAAACGCGGCGGACTGAAGCTTTCTTT. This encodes CASTETRRTEAFF.

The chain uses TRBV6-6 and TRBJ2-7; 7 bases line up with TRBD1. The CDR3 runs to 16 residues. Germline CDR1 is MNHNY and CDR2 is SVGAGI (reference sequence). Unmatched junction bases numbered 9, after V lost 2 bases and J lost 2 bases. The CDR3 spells CASSYALGQGAYEQYF. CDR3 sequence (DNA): TGTGCCAGCAGTTACGCCTTGGGGCAGGGGGCCTACGAGCAGTACTTC.

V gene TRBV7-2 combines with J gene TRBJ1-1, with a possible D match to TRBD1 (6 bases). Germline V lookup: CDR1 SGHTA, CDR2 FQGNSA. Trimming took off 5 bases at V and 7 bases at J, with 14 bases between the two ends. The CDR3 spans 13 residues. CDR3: CASSTRDTVEAFF. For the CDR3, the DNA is TGTGCCAGCAGCACCCGGGACACGGTTGAAGCTTTCTTT.

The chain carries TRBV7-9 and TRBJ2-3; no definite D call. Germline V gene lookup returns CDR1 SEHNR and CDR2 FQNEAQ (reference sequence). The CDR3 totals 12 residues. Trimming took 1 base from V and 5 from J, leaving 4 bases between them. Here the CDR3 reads CASSLGEDTQYF. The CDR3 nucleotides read TGTGCCAGCAGCTTAGGAGAAGATACGCAGTATTTT.

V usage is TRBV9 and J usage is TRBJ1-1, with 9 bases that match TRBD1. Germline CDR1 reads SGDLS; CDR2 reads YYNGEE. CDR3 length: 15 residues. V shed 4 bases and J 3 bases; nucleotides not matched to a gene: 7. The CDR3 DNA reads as TGTGCCAGCAGCTCGGATACAGGGGGCTACACTGAAGCTTTCTTT. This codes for CASSSDTGGYTEAFF.

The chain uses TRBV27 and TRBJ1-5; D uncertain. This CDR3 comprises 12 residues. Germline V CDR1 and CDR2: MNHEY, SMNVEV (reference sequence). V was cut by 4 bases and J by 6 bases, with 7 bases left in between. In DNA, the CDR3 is TGTGCCAGCAGTTCGCCTGGTCAGCCCCAGCATTTT. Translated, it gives CASSSPGQPQHF.

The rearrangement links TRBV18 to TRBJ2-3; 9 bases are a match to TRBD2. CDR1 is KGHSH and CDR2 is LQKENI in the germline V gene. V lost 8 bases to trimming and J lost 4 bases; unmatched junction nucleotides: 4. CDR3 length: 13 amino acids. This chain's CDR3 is CASAGGPPDTQYF. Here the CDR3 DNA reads TGTGCCAGCGCGGGGGGGCCCCCAGATACGCAGTATTTT.

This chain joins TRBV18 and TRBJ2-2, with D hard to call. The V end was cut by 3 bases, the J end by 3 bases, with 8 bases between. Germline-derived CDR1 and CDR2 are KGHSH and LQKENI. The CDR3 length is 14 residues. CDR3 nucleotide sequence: TGTGCCAGCTCACCGCCCCCAGACACCGGGGAGCTGTTTTTT. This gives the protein CASSPPPDTGELFF.

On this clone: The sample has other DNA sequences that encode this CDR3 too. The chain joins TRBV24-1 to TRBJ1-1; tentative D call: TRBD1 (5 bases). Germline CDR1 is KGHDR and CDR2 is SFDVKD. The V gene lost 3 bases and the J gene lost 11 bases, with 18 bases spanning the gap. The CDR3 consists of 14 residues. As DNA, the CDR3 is TGTGCCACCAGTGATCAGACAGCAACCCTTGGGGCTTTCTTT. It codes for CATSDQTATLGAFF.

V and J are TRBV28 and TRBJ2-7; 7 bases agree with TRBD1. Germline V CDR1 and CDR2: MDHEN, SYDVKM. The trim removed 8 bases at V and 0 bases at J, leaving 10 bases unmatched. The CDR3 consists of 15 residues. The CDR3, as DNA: TGTGCCAGCTCTACCGGGACAGCGAGCTCCTACGAGCAGTACTTC. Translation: CASSTGTASSYEQYF.

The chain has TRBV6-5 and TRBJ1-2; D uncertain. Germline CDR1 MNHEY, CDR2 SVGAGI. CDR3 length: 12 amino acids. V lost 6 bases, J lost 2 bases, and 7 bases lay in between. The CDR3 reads CASSEANYGYTF. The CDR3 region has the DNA TGTGCCAGCAGCGAGGCCAACTATGGCTACACCTTC.

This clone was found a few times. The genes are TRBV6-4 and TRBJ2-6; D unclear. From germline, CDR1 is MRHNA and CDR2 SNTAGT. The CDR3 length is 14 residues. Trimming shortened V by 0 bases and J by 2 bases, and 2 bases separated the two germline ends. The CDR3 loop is CASSDSTGANVLTF. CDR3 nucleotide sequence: TGTGCCAGCAGTGACTCGACTGGGGCCAACGTCCTGACTTTC.

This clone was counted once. The CDR3 sequence: CASRQSWRSGNTIYF. The CDR3 nucleotides are TGTGCCAGTAGGCAGTCGTGGCGCTCTGGAAACACCATATATTTT. The chain is built from TRBV19 and TRBJ1-3; D call uncertain. The CDR3 consists of 15 residues. The V gene's germline CDR1 is LNHDA and CDR2 SQIVND (reference sequence). V was pared by 6 bases and J by 0 bases, with 12 bases between.

This chain's CDR3 is CASSLEGDPTDTQYF. In DNA, the CDR3 is TGCGCCAGCAGCTTGGAAGGTGACCCCACAGATACGCAGTATTTT. J is TRBJ2-3 and V is TRBV5-1; no definite D call. The CDR3 sequence is 15 residues long. Germline lookup yields CDR1 SGHRS and CDR2 YFSETQ. The V gene lost 0 bases and the J gene lost 2 bases, with 10 bases spanning the gap.

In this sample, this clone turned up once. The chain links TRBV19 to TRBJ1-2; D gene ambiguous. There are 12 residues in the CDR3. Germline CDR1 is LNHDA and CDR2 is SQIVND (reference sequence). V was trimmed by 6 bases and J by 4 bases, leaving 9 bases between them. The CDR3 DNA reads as TGTGCCAGTAGGGAGGGATTCTATGGCTACACCTTC. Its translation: CASREGFYGYTF.

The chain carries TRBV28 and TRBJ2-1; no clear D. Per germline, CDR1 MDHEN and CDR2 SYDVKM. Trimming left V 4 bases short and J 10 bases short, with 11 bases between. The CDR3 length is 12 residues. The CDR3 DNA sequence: TGTGCCAGCAGTTATATAGTAGGGGAGCAGTTCTTC. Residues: CASSYIVGEQFF.

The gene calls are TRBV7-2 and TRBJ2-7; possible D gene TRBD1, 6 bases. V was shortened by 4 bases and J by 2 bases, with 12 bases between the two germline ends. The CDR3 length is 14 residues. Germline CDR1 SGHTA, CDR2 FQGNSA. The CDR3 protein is CASSSTGPAYEQYF. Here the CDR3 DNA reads TGTGCCAGCAGCTCTACAGGGCCTGCCTACGAGCAGTACTTC.

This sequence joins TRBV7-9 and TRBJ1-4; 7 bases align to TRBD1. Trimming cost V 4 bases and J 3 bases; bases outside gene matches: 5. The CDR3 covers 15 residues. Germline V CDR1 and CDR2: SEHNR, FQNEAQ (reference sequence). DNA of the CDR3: TGTGCCAGCAGCTCTGGGACAGCCTCTAATGAAAAACTGTTTTTT. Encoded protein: CASSSGTASNEKLFF.

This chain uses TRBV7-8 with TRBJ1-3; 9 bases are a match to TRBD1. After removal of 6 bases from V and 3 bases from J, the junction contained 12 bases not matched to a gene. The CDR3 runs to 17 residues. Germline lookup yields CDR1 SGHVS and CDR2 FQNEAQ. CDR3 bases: TGTGCCAGCAGGCGACGAGCAACAGGGGGCCGTGGAAACACCATATATTTT. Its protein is CASRRRATGGRGNTIYF.

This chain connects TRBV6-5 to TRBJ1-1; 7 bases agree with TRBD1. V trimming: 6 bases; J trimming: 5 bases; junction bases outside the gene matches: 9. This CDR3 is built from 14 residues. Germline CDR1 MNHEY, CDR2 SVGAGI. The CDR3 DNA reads TGTGCCAGCAGCGCCGGAGGGGGCGAAACTGAAGCTTTCTTT. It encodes CASSAGGGETEAFF.

The CDR3: CATSSRDRVNEQFF. CDR3 in DNA: TGTGCCACCAGCAGCCGGGACAGGGTGAATGAGCAGTTCTTC. The genes are TRBV15 and TRBJ2-1; 9 nucleotides agree with TRBD1. This CDR3 region has 14 residues. The ends lost 3 bases at V and 7 bases at J; junction bases unmatched: 4. From germline, CDR1 is LNHNV and CDR2 YYDKDF (reference sequence).